This entry features one T cell receptor beta chain sequence. Its specificity is unknown. Method: immunoSEQ multiplex PCR; TCRdb's copy keeps in-frame clones and lacks some. The sample includes about 180,000 clones, 85% of them seen just once. The entry originates in a study of cytomegalovirus exposure and HLA in healthy donors. Whole-study results and caveats: Most TCR sequences proved rare, with some public TCRs found in many donors. Clusters of TCRs from the first cohort tended to co-occur in the roughly 120 validation repertoires (as a later analysis found). It was 164 TCR beta chains that were listed as cytomegalovirus-associated. Cytomegalovirus status was reportedly diagnosed by the classifier with high sensitivity and specificity.

The V and J ends lost 8 bases and 5 bases, in that order; junction bases with no gene match: 9. The CDR3 spans 15 residues. Germline V gives CDR1 MDHEN, CDR2 SYDVKM. The sequence derives from a man between 18 and 29 years old in good health and CMV-seropositive. Specimen: PBMCs. The gene calls are TRBV28 and TRBJ1-4; TRBD1 aligns across 9 bases. The CDR3 sequence: CASFSSGTGNEKLFF. CDR3 bases: TGTGCCAGCTTCTCCTCCGGGACAGGGAATGAAAAACTGTTTTTT.